These T cell receptor beta chains were read from a single sample in a study of shared clonotypes between healthy human individuals. Repertoires were generated with immunoSEQ multiplex PCR, while TCRdb's copy carries only in-frame clones and drops some. The sample yields fewer than 700,000 clones, around 76% seen once. The specimen was PBMCs. These receptor sequences come from a woman between 35 and 50 years old in good health. Some clones in this sample may be carry-over from other donors' samples. Each CDR3 is given with its conserved first and last residue. A D gene is named only where the DNA matches it firmly. Clone size is not always given. Where it is, it says once, few, many or a class for expanded clones.

d_call	v_call	j_call	clone_size	cdr3_nt	cdr3_aa
TRBD1	TRBV19	TRBJ2-7	-	TGTGCCAGTAGTCTCGGACAGGGGACCTACGAGCAGTACTTC	CASSLGQGTYEQYF
-	TRBV4-2	TRBJ1-1	-	TGTGCCAGCAGCCAAGGGGGGGCTGAAGCTTTCTTT	CASSQGGAEAFF
TRBD1	TRBV6-6	TRBJ1-5	once	TGTGCCAGCAGTTACCTCGGACAGGTAGGGGGTCAGCCCCAGCATTTT	CASSYLGQVGGQPQHF
-	TRBV28	TRBJ2-7	-	TGTGCCAGCAGTTTATTTGGCAGGGCGGCCTACGAGCAGTACTTC	CASSLFGRAAYEQYF
-	TRBV5-1	TRBJ2-7	few	TGCGCCAGCAGCGAATCCTACGAGCAGTACTTC	CASSESYEQYF
-	TRBV6-6	TRBJ2-7	few	TGTGCCAGCAAGGAGGGCTGGGGGCACTACGAGCAGTACTTC	CASKEGWGHYEQYF
TRBD1	TRBV28	TRBJ1-1	-	TGTGCCAGCAGTTCCACGACAGGGCTCACTGAAGCTTTCTTT	CASSSTTGLTEAFF
-	TRBV6-1	TRBJ2-3	few	TGTGCCAGCATGGGTTTCGGCGGGCCGGGGGATACGCAGTATTTT	CASMGFGGPGDTQYF
-	TRBV5-1	TRBJ1-1	-	TGCGCCAGCAGCTTGGCCTTTGGGGACACTGAAGCTTTCTTT	CASSLAFGDTEAFF
-	TRBV2	TRBJ1-5	-	TGTGCCAGCATACTAGGCCATGGGCAGCCCCAGCATTTT	CASILGHGQPQHF
-	TRBV7-9	TRBJ2-5	-	TGTGCCAGCAGCTTTTTCCGGGGACGAGAGACCCAGTACTTC	CASSFFRGRETQYF
-	TRBV4-1	TRBJ1-5	-	TGCGCCAGCAGCCAGGACCCGGGACGCCCACAGCAGCCCCAGCATTTT	CASSQDPGRPQQPQHF
-	TRBV7-7	TRBJ1-1	-	TGTGCTAGCAGCTTGGGCTTCCACTCTGAAGCTTTCTTT	CASSLGFHSEAFF
-	TRBV28	TRBJ1-5	once	TGTGCCTCCTCGGGGCCCCGAGGTCAGCCCCAGCATTTT	CASSGPRGQPQHF
TRBD1	TRBV12-5	TRBJ1-2	-	TGTGCTAGTGGTAGCGCCTCGGGGGACAGGGGATCTGGCTACACCTTC	CASGSASGDRGSGYTF
-	TRBV25-1	TRBJ1-5	-	TGTGCCAGCAAGGTTGGGGAACCGGATCAGCCCCAGCATTTT	CASKVGEPDQPQHF
TRBD2	TRBV7-9	TRBJ2-7	-	TGTGCCAGCAGCTTAGGGGCTAGCGGGAGAATGAGCGAGCAGTACTTC	CASSLGASGRMSEQYF
-	TRBV2	TRBJ1-2	-	TGTGCCAGCAGGGCAGGGGAGGTAAACTATGGCTACACCTTC	CASRAGEVNYGYTF
TRBD1	TRBV19	TRBJ1-5	few	TGTGCCAGTAGTGTATCAGGGGGTAATCAGCCCCAGCATTTT	CASSVSGGNQPQHF
-	TRBV11-2	TRBJ2-1	-	TGTGCCAGCAGCTTAGGTGGGGGCTCTCACAATGAGCAGTTCTTC	CASSLGGGSHNEQFF
-	TRBV9	TRBJ2-5	-	TGTGCCAGCAGCGTACAGGGGCAAGAGACCCAGTACTTC	CASSVQGQETQYF
-	TRBV9	TRBJ2-7	-	TGTGCCAGCAGCGTAGGGGTGGGAGCTGGCTACGAGCAGTACTTC	CASSVGVGAGYEQYF
TRBD2	TRBV7-2	TRBJ2-5	-	TGTGCCAGCAGCCTAGCGGGAGAGCGAGAGACCCAGTACTTC	CASSLAGERETQYF
-	TRBV2	TRBJ2-3	-	TGTGCCAGTACGCTCGTTGTTTCGGATACGCAGTATTTT	CASTLVVSDTQYF
TRBD1	TRBV12-5	TRBJ2-1	-	TGTGCTAGTGGTTTGGTACTCACAGGGGTGGTGGATGAGCAGTTCTTC	CASGLVLTGVVDEQFF
TRBD2	TRBV7-2	TRBJ2-5	-	TGTGCCAGCAGCTCGCCCGGCAGCGGGGGGGAGACCCAGTACTTC	CASSSPGSGGETQYF
-	TRBV7-3	TRBJ2-2	-	TGTGCCAGCAGCTTAATAACGCAGGGGCCCGGGGAGCTGTTTTTT	CASSLITQGPGELFF
-	TRBV2	TRBJ1-1	-	TGTGCCAGCAGAGAAACCCGGGAACGACATGAAGCTTTCTTT	CASRETRERHEAFF
-	TRBV7-8	TRBJ2-2	-	TGTGCCAGCAGCTTAGCGGCGGGCACCGGGGAGCTGTTTTTT	CASSLAAGTGELFF
-	TRBV27	TRBJ1-4	-	TGTGCCAGCAGTACATCGGACGGGTCTAATGAAAAACTGTTTTTT	CASSTSDGSNEKLFF